The 4 T cell receptor beta chains given below trace back to one sample, sequenced in a study of cytomegalovirus exposure and HLA in healthy donors. 13 Jbeta primers and 60 Vbeta primers were used for the PCR. The method was immunoSEQ multiplex PCR; TCRdb's version includes in-frame clones alone and lacks a portion of them. The sample records over 150,000 clones, about 80% being singletons. Specimen: PBMCs. Receptor source: a man in his late teens or twenties in good health and CMV-seropositive.

This clone was counted only a few times. The chain couples TRBV30 to TRBJ2-1; 10 bases are a match to TRBD2. This CDR3 region has 18 residues. V lost 3 bases to trimming and J lost 1 base; unmatched junction nucleotides: 12. Germline V gives CDR1 GTSNPN, CDR2 SVGIG (reference sequence). CDR3 coding DNA: TGTGCCTGGAGGGGAGAGTCTAGCGGGGGCCATTCCTACAATGAGCAGTTCTTC. Its translation: CAWRGESSGGHSYNEQFF.

This clone was counted once. The chain recombines TRBV10-3 with TRBJ2-1, with D unresolved. Germline CDR1 and CDR2: ENHRY and SYGVKD. CDR3 size: 15 residues. V lost 0 bases and J 2 bases, leaving 8 bases between the germline ends. This chain's CDR3 is CAISESTETYNEQFF. CDR3 DNA: TGTGCCATCAGTGAGTCGACTGAGACCTACAATGAGCAGTTCTTC.

The table lists this clone with a count of one. The genes are TRBV27 and TRBJ1-1, with TRBD1 as a possible D gene (6 bases). Germline lookup yields CDR1 MNHEY and CDR2 SMNVEV (reference sequence). There are 17 residues in the CDR3. V lost 2 bases to trimming and J lost 5 bases, with 21 bases between them. The CDR3 DNA follows: TGTGCCAGCAGTTTAGTTAGGGGGAGCTTCTCGAGTACTGAAGCTTTCTTT. Protein sequence: CASSLVRGSFSSTEAFF.

The V gene is TRBV7-2, the J gene TRBJ2-7, with D maybe TRBD1 (6 bases). CDR3 length: 14 amino acids. V lost 5 bases and J lost 0, with 11 bases in between. Germline CDR1 SGHTA, CDR2 FQGNSA. In DNA, the CDR3 is TGTGCCAGCAGCCCCAACAGGGTCTCCTACGAGCAGTACTTC. Amino acid sequence: CASSPNRVSYEQYF.